Sequencing of this T cell receptor (beta chain) was carried out in a study of blood T cell repertoires in COVID-19. Study details: Spain, Italy and the United States supplied samples that represented acute and convalescent COVID-19. PBMCs, B-cell-depleted T cells, or T cells were the source of the cDNA or gDNA that made up the material.

Authors' processing steps: Reference gene primer amplification yielded estimated nucleated cell counts. Profiling relied on immunoSEQ multiplex PCR, and the TCRdb table lists in-frame clones only, not all of them. D and trimming come from the DNA, and the V and J calls and clone size come from that table. The repertoire holds approximately 88,000 clones, with more than 70% as singletons. J gave up 2 bases and V 5 bases, and 6 bases lay outside the gene matches. The CDR3 loop spans 15 amino acids. Looked up from germline, CDR1 is MDHEN and CDR2 is SYDVKM. The clonotype originates from a woman in her seventies with acute or convalescent COVID-19. Sample: peripheral blood. The rearrangement joins TRBV28 to TRBJ1-1, with 9 positions matching TRBD1. CDR3 residues: CASSTGTGTNTEAFF. The CDR3 DNA follows: TGTGCCAGCAGTACGGGGACAGGGACCAACACTGAAGCTTTCTTT.